These 26 T cell receptor beta chains share one sample of origin, sequenced in a study of CD8 T cells in ankylosing spondylitis. A single record per CDR3 protein comes from TCRdb applying MiXCR to the 5' RACE reads. The table lists approximately 220,000 distinct CDR3 sequences, more than 25% of them singletons. The sequenced sample consisted of blood, either unsorted or a sorted T cell fraction (not recorded which). All receptors derive from a male donor with ankylosing spondylitis or in good health (not recorded which).

This clonotype was seen repeatedly, ten times or more. V usage is TRBV5-1 and J usage is TRBJ2-4; possibly TRBD1 for D (6 bases). The V end lost 4 bases, the J end lost 0 bases, and 8 bases lay between the germline ends. The length of the CDR3 is 14 residues. Germline CDR1 and CDR2: SGHRS and YFSETQ. CDR3 in DNA: TGCGCCAGCAGCCTGGACAGAGCCAAAAACATTCAGTACTTC. It codes for CASSLDRAKNIQYF.

Points on this clonotype: A much larger clone is a single base away; this may be a read error. In DNA form, the CDR3 reads TGTGCCAGCAGCCCCCTCCCAAACGGATCACCCCTCCCCTTT. It codes for CASSPLPNGSPLPF. V and J are TRBV7-2 and TRBJ1-6; D is ambiguous. The CDR3 is made up of 14 amino acids. Germline assignment: CDR1 SGHTA and CDR2 FQGNSA.

This clonotype was observed many times. The chain combines TRBV7-2 with TRBJ1-1; the match to TRBD1 covers 7 bases. Germline V lookup: CDR1 SGHTA, CDR2 FQGNSA. This CDR3 has 14 residues. V was pared by 4 bases and J by 5 bases, with 7 bases of the junction left unmatched. CDR3 sequence reads: CASSYSGQVTEAFF. DNA of the CDR3: TGTGCCAGCAGCTATAGCGGACAGGTAACTGAAGCTTTCTTT.

For the CDR3, the DNA is TGTGCCAGCAGCTTCGGCTTACCGGGCTATGGCTACACCTTC. Translation gives CASSFGLPGYGYTF. The rearrangement links TRBV7-8 to TRBJ1-2, with D hard to call. Germline CDR1 reads SGHVS; CDR2 reads FQNEAQ. V shed 3 bases and J shed 4 bases, with 12 bases lying between them. The CDR3 length is 14 residues. The whole variable domain, remainder taken from reference TRBV7-8 and TRBJ1-2, is GAGVSQSPRYKVAKRGQDVALRCDPISGHVSLFWYQQALGQGPEFLTYFQNEAQLDKSGLPSDRFFAERPEGSVSTLKIQRTQQEDSAVYLCASSFGLPGYGYTFGSGTRLTVV.

This clonotype was counted only a few times. The chain combines TRBV20-1 with TRBJ2-3; tentatively, D is TRBD2 (5 bases). Looked up from germline, CDR1 is DFQATT and CDR2 is SNEGSKA (reference sequence). The CDR3 has 15 residues. The ends were cut back, 7 bases at V and 1 base at J, with 18 bases in the middle. The CDR3 coding sequence is TGCAGTGAAACAGCGGCCGACCGGGGCACAGATACGCAGTATTTT. Translated: CSETAADRGTDTQYF.

This rearrangement joins TRBV7-8 to TRBJ2-6; D remains ambiguous. This CDR3 has 15 residues. Germline V gives CDR1 SGHVS, CDR2 FQNEAQ. The germline V and J ends were trimmed by 1 base and 2 bases, with 6 bases remaining between them. CDR3 DNA sequence: TGTGCCAGCAGCTTAGAAACAACTGGGGCCAACGTCCTGACTTTC. Protein product: CASSLETTGANVLTF.

The genes are TRBV10-3 and TRBJ2-1; 8 nucleotides match TRBD2. Germline V gene sequence: CDR1 ENHRY, CDR2 SYGVKD. Unmatched junction bases numbered 11, after V lost 4 bases and J lost 12 bases. CDR3 length: 14 amino acids. This CDR3 reads CAISVRASGYVQFF. The CDR3 nucleotides are TGTGCCATCAGTGTCCGAGCTAGCGGGTATGTGCAGTTCTTC.

This clonotype was found a few times. The genes are TRBV3-1 and TRBJ2-1, with D maybe TRBD2 (6 bases). The CDR3 runs 16 residues. Germline values: CDR1 LGHDT, CDR2 YNNKEL (reference sequence). Trimming removed 5 bases from V and 6 bases from J, with 20 bases in between. The CDR3, as DNA: TGTGCCAGCAGCTTATTTGCGGGACCGAGAGGCAATGAGCAGTTCTTC. Translation: CASSLFAGPRGNEQFF.

At least ten counts were recorded for this clonotype. The rearrangement joins TRBV12-3 or TRBV12-4 to TRBJ1-6; D is perhaps TRBD1 (5 bases). V was cut by 8 bases and J by 9 bases, with 17 bases left in between. This CDR3 contains 14 residues. CDR3 in amino acids: CASSSTGERSPLHF. The CDR3 DNA reads TGTGCCAGCTCCTCGACGGGGGAGCGTTCACCCCTCCACTTT.

At least ten counts were recorded for this clonotype. This chain joins TRBV20-1 and TRBJ1-1, with 7 bases identical to TRBD1. Germline lookup yields CDR1 DFQATT and CDR2 SNEGSKA (reference sequence). The trim removed 7 bases at V and 7 bases at J, leaving 18 bases unmatched. The CDR3 is 15 amino acids. The CDR3 region is CSGRTDGRGTDEAFF. The CDR3 DNA is TGCAGTGGGAGGACGGATGGCAGGGGGACGGATGAAGCTTTCTTT.

The chain employs TRBV9 and TRBJ2-5, with 10 bases that match TRBD2. The CDR3 totals 17 residues. Germline CDR1 reads SGDLS; CDR2 reads YYNGEE. V lost 4 bases and J lost 5; bases outside the gene matches: 14. The CDR3, as DNA: TGTGCCAGCAGCCCAGACAGGCTAGCGGGAGACCTGGAGACCCAGTACTTC. Translated: CASSPDRLAGDLETQYF.

This clonotype occurred a few times. The chain uses TRBV29-1 and TRBJ2-7; maybe TRBD1 (5 bases). The CDR3 spans 11 residues. V was shortened by 6 bases and J by 3 bases, with 9 bases between the two germline ends. CDR1 and CDR2 from the germline V gene are SQVTM and ANQGSEA. The CDR3 DNA is TGCAGCGTCACCGACAGCTACGAGCAGTACTTC. Translated: CSVTDSYEQYF.

This clonotype occurred many times. A junction end diverges from the germline sequence, so it may reflect a read error. The V gene is TRBV20-1, the J gene TRBJ2-1, with a tentative D call TRBD2 (5 bases). The CDR3 length is 11 residues. CDR1 and CDR2 from the germline V gene are DFQATT and SNEGSKA (reference sequence). The CDR3 is CSAPNRERGVF. CDR3 nucleotides: TGCAGTGCCCCTAACCGGGAAAGAGGAGTCTTC.

V gene TRBV7-2 combines with J gene TRBJ2-4; D not resolved. The CDR3 covers 16 residues. Germline V gene sequence: CDR1 SGHTA, CDR2 FQGNSA. Trimming removed 2 bases from V and 8 bases from J, with 19 bases in between. CDR3 sequence (DNA): TGTGCCAGCAGCTTAACCTTATCCGCGGCCGCAGACATTCAGTACTTC. Amino acids: CASSLTLSAAADIQYF.

This clonotype has at least ten counts. The rearrangement uses TRBV5-1 and TRBJ1-2; 9 nucleotides line up with TRBD1. CDR3 length: 16 amino acids. Germline CDR1 SGHRS, CDR2 YFSETQ. The trim removed 1 base at V and 6 bases at J, leaving 10 bases unmatched. The CDR3 DNA follows: TGCGCCAGCAGCTTGTCCGGGGGACAGGGATCGGATGGCTACACCTTC. This gives the protein CASSLSGGQGSDGYTF.

CDR3 sequence reads: CASTRASGRGNEQFF. CDR3 nucleotide sequence: TGTGCCAGCACTAGAGCTAGCGGGAGGGGTAATGAGCAGTTCTTC. The rearrangement links TRBV6-1 to TRBJ2-1, with 12 bases aligning to TRBD2. Germline V lookup: CDR1 MNHNS, CDR2 SASEGT. V lost 7 bases, J lost 7 bases, and 8 bases stayed unmatched. This CDR3 spans 15 amino acids.

This clonotype was picked up a small number of times. This chain links TRBV20-1 with TRBJ2-5; 11 nucleotides match TRBD2. The CDR3 sequence is 17 residues long. CDR1 is DFQATT and CDR2 is SNEGSKA in the germline V gene (reference sequence). With V trimmed by 3 bases and J by 5 bases, 14 bases remained unmatched. CDR3 DNA: TGCAGTGCTAGTTCGGTAACTAGCGGGAGCATTGGGGAGACCCAGTACTTC. Translated: CSASSVTSGSIGETQYF.

The genes are TRBV5-1 and TRBJ2-5, with D perhaps matching TRBD1 (6 bases). Deletions cut 5 bases from V and 1 base from J, with 12 bases between. The CDR3 covers 14 residues. Germline values: CDR1 SGHRS, CDR2 YFSETQ. CDR3 loop: CASRQGGTQETQYF. The CDR3 DNA reads as TGCGCCAGCAGACAAGGGGGTACCCAAGAGACCCAGTACTTC.

This clonotype was seen a handful of times. This chain links TRBV27 with TRBJ1-6; perhaps TRBD1 as D (6 bases). The V gene lost 5 bases and the J gene lost 1 base, with 18 bases spanning the gap. The CDR3 extends over 18 amino acids. In germline, CDR1 is MNHEY, CDR2 SMNVEV (reference sequence). The CDR3 nucleotides read TGTGCCAGCAGTCTGAATCAGGGGAAGAGGTCCTATAATTCACCCCTCCACTTT. As protein: CASSLNQGKRSYNSPLHF.

This clonotype has only a few counts. The chain joins TRBV11-3 to TRBJ2-2; 8 bases are a match to TRBD1. The CDR3 is made up of 17 amino acids. With V trimmed by 0 bases and J by 3 bases, 6 bases remained unmatched. CDR1 SGHNT and CDR2 YENEEA come from the germline V gene. The CDR3 bases are TGTGCCAGCAGCTTAGATCGACAGGGGTCCGACACCGGGGAGCTGTTTTTT. This translates into CASSLDRQGSDTGELFF. The variable domain in full, with the rest retrieved from reference TRBV11-3 and TRBJ2-2, is EAGVVQSPRYKIIEKKQPVAFWCNPISGHNTLYWYLQNLGQGPELLIRYENEEAVDDSQLPKDRFSAERLKGVDSTLKIQPAELGDSAVYLCASSLDRQGSDTGELFFGEGSRLTVL.

There are a few counts of this clonotype. The rearrangement uses TRBV12-3 or TRBV12-4 and TRBJ2-5, with D tentatively TRBD2 (5 bases). Trimming pared 3 bases from V and 5 bases from J, leaving 16 bases between. This CDR3 comprises 15 residues. The CDR3, as DNA: TGTGCCAGCAGTTTTAGGGCATTATCTAGCGAGACCCAGTACTTC. It encodes CASSFRALSSETQYF.

This clonotype was observed a few times. The rearrangement uses TRBV12-3 or TRBV12-4 and TRBJ1-3; the match to TRBD1 covers 7 bases. The J segment lost 0 bases and the V segment lost 5 bases, leaving 7 bases of the junction unmatched. This CDR3 comprises 16 residues. The DNA for the CDR3 is TGTGCCAGCAGTATCCGACAGGGTCCCTCTGGAAACACCATATATTTT. Translation: CASSIRQGPSGNTIYF.

This clonotype has at least ten counts. This chain links TRBV20-1 with TRBJ1-1, with TRBD1 matching 9 bases. The CDR3 length is 12 residues. Germline V gene lookup returns CDR1 DFQATT and CDR2 SNEGSKA (reference sequence). The V and J ends lost 5 bases and 4 bases, in that order; junction bases with no gene match: 2. The CDR3 coding sequence is TGCAGTGCTTTACAGGGGGCCACTGAAGCTTTCTTT. Its translation is CSALQGATEAFF.

The chain combines TRBV29-1 with TRBJ2-7; D remains ambiguous. This CDR3 comprises 13 residues. CDR1 and CDR2 (germline): SQVTM, ANQGSEA. Trimming stripped 3 bases from V and 6 bases from J, with 15 bases between. CDR3 in amino acids: CSVEGRANGEQYF. The CDR3 nucleotides read TGCAGCGTTGAGGGCAGAGCAAATGGCGAGCAGTACTTC.

The J gene is TRBJ2-7, the V gene TRBV4-3; 10 bases are a match to TRBD2. The germline V gene has CDR1 LGHNA and CDR2 YSLEER. The CDR3 consists of 15 residues. J lost 4 bases, V lost 4 bases, and 7 bases had no gene match. This CDR3 reads CASSRNLAGEYEQYF. CDR3 coding DNA: TGCGCCAGCAGCCGAAACCTAGCGGGAGAATACGAGCAGTACTTC.

The chain carries TRBV7-2 and TRBJ2-1; 12 nucleotides line up with TRBD2. CDR3 length: 15 amino acids. Per germline, CDR1 SGHTA and CDR2 FQGNSA. The V and J ends lost 2 bases and 7 bases, in that order; junction bases with no gene match: 3. CDR3 sequence: CASSLLAGGGNEQFF. Here the CDR3 DNA reads TGTGCCAGCAGCTTACTAGCGGGAGGGGGTAATGAGCAGTTCTTC.